This TCR beta chain originates from a study of shared T cell receptors in the human thymus. Measured with immunoSEQ multiplex PCR; TCRdb has only the in-frame clones, and not every one. The table records 640,000 or so clones, about 89% of them present only once. After removal of 4 bases from V and 3 bases from J, the junction contained 28 bases not matched to a gene. Looked up from germline, CDR1 is SGHRS and CDR2 is YFSETQ. The CDR3 spans 21 residues. A further study also used this sample, focusing on human thymus T cells. From that report: Corrective surgery for congenital heart defects was being performed on the healthy Finnish infants who served as donors. Surgeons resected thymus tissue during corrective heart surgery. In thymic and blood repertoires alike, V and J usage looked biased. Related research reported highly overlapping thymic repertoires among unrelated individuals.

Sequencing was performed on thymocytes. The chain links TRBV5-1 to TRBJ2-7; 7 positions match TRBD1. This TCR was recovered from a boy under two years old with a congenital heart defect. The CDR3 is CASSRGQSTFGQDPYFYEQYF. The CDR3 region has the DNA TGCGCCAGCAGCCGGGGCCAATCGACATTCGGACAGGACCCTTATTTCTACGAGCAGTACTTC.